In its sample, the clone carrying this T cell receptor (beta chain) was seen many times. Antigen specificity is unknown. This entry is derived from a study of human T cells and chemical hapten exposure. Findings and limits, study-wide: Healthy people's immune response may differ from that of the donors, who had alopecia. The study found that PT1 expanded TCR counts correlated positively with patch test score. The formation of large CDR3 similarity clusters by expanded TCRs significantly exceeded that of controls.

The CDR3 sequence is 23 residues long. The V end lost 0 bases, the J end lost 0 bases, and 29 bases lay between the germline ends. CDR1 and CDR2 from the germline V gene are LGHNA and YSLEER. Original processing notes: Sequenced samples showed a median of roughly 99,000 TCRs each, with counts running from around 25,000 to 690,000. TCRdb fed the RACE reads into MiXCR, producing one record per CDR3 protein. The V and J calls were not made by the authors but by TCRdb's processing. The table shows more than 75,000 distinct CDR3 sequences, with 10% occurring only once. As for time point: patch test 2, 6 weeks after DPC sensitization. Treatment of the sample: therapeutic diphenylcyclopropenone sensitization with weekly scalp DPC.

The chain uses TRBV4-3 and TRBJ2-2; weak D call: TRBD2 (6 bases). The TCR originated in a woman between 25 and 40 years old with alopecia areata. Some clones in this sample may be carry-over from other donors' samples. This sample comprised whole blood, obtained in connection with sensitization to the hapten diphenylcyclopropenone (DPC). CDR3 DNA sequence: TGCGCCAGCAGCCAAGATGGGAATTTTGGGTGGACGGGGGAAGGATCGAACACCGGGGAGCTGTTTTTT. Translated, it gives CASSQDGNFGWTGEGSNTGELFF.